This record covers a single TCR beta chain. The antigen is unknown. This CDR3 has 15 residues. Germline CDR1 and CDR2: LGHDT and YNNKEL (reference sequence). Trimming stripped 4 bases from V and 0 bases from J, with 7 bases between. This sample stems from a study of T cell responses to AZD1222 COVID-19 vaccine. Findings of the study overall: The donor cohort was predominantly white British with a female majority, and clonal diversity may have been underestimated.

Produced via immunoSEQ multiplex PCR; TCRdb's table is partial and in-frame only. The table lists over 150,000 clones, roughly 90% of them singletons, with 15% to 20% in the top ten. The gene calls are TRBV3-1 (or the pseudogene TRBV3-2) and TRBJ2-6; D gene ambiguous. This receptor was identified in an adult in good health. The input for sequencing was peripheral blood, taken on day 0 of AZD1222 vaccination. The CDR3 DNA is TGTGCCAGCAGCCCACCTTTCTCTGGGGCCAACGTCCTGACTTTC. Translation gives CASSPPFSGANVLTF.